Listed below are T cell receptor beta chains from one sample, sequenced in a study of molecular identifiers for immune sequencing clone quantification. Via MiXCR, TCRdb re-called the PCR reads, giving one row per CDR3 protein. The sample has 300,000 to 400,000 distinct CDR3 sequences; roughly 23% are singletons. Sequenced: naive CD8+ T cells from blood, with Jurkat cell RNA spiked in. These receptors originate from a human donor in good health. Some libraries in this study had Jurkat cell RNA spiked in. Each CDR3 is given with its conserved first and last residue.

TRBV29-1	TRBJ2-1	CSVASGTYNEQFF
TRBV28	TRBJ1-1	CASSLIAGGIIMNTEAFF
TRBV20-1	TRBJ2-7	CSARPDRGARYEQYF
TRBV29-1	TRBJ1-4	CSASYLEGEEKLFF
TRBV20-1	TRBJ1-3	CSARGFGQGAVSSGNTIYF
TRBV6-5	TRBJ2-5	CASSLTTQYQETQYF
TRBV5-1	TRBJ1-1	CASSYGQGMNTEAFF
TRBV7-9	TRBJ2-5	CASSLGPMEHQETQYF
TRBV6-5	TRBJ2-7	CASSYDATGGPSYEQYF
TRBV12-3/TRBV12-4	TRBJ1-1	CASSLGSAWSTEAFF
TRBV7-6	TRBJ2-7	CASSQGPPEVREAYEQYF
TRBV12-3/TRBV12-4	TRBJ2-1	CASSLGGGLVGQFF
TRBV12-3/TRBV12-4	TRBJ2-5	CASQSEALQETQYF
TRBV5-8	TRBJ2-5	CASPFTGVETQYF
TRBV6-6	TRBJ1-5	CASSPLRQPQHF
TRBV11-3	TRBJ2-1	CASSLRDPSGTNEQFF
TRBV7-6	TRBJ2-7	CASSPGQGAGYEQYF
TRBV6-2/TRBV6-3	TRBJ1-5	CASSHQTASNQPQHF
TRBV7-9	TRBJ1-1	CASSLVLGENTEAFF
TRBV10-3	TRBJ2-5	CAISEMGETQYF
TRBV4-1	TRBJ2-5	CASSPLLRSGGFGETQYF
TRBV5-1	TRBJ2-5	CASSRGTKQETQYF
TRBV27	TRBJ2-7	CASSFSKNTYEQYF
TRBV9	TRBJ1-3	CASTPGGSGNTIYF
TRBV11-2	TRBJ2-3	CASSLAAGYTDTQYF
TRBV6-6	TRBJ2-7	CASSWDRGDYEQYF
TRBV11-2	TRBJ2-1	CASNRVTVDEQFF
TRBV28	TRBJ2-2	CASSLYREMTGELFF
TRBV4-3	TRBJ2-7	CANSPSGGSYEQYF
TRBV15	TRBJ1-2	CATSRDRSEGYGYTF
TRBV29-1	TRBJ2-2	CSVEDGDRANTGELFF
TRBV24-1	TRBJ2-3	CATSDYGLAGTEADTQYF
TRBV4-1	TRBJ2-7	CASSLKHAHPYEQYF
TRBV29-1	TRBJ2-6	CSVVDNSGANVLTF
TRBV28	TRBJ2-3	CASSPLAGGPGDTQYF
TRBV12-3/TRBV12-4	TRBJ2-5	CASSSRLAGQETQYF
TRBV7-9	TRBJ2-5	CASSLAARGLETQYF
TRBV6-6	TRBJ2-3	CASSSLAVPGDTQYF
TRBV2	TRBJ2-2	CASRLQSTGELFF
TRBV11-3	TRBJ2-1	CASSLSLRGEQFF
TRBV5-1	TRBJ2-7	CASSLDSAYEQYF
TRBV6-2/TRBV6-3	TRBJ1-4	CASSATTTNEKLFF
TRBV2	TRBJ1-1	CALRGTEAFF
TRBV13	TRBJ1-1	CASSLWGTGQKDTEAFF
TRBV19	TRBJ2-1	CASSRGGLYNEQFF
TRBV4-1	TRBJ2-1	CASSQTPGGLARNEQFF
TRBV28	TRBJ1-1	CASSLRQGIEAFF
TRBV20-1	TRBJ1-1	CSARDLRGPEAFF
TRBV9	TRBJ1-1	CASSVEGRNTEAFF
TRBV6-5	TRBJ2-1	CASSYGGQYNEQFF
TRBV7-9	TRBJ1-1	CASSPPGNTEAFF
TRBV2	TRBJ1-1	CASSARVLMDTEAFF
TRBV20-1	TRBJ2-2	CSAIERGGNTGELFF
TRBV6-1	TRBJ2-7	CASSEPGSSSYEQYF